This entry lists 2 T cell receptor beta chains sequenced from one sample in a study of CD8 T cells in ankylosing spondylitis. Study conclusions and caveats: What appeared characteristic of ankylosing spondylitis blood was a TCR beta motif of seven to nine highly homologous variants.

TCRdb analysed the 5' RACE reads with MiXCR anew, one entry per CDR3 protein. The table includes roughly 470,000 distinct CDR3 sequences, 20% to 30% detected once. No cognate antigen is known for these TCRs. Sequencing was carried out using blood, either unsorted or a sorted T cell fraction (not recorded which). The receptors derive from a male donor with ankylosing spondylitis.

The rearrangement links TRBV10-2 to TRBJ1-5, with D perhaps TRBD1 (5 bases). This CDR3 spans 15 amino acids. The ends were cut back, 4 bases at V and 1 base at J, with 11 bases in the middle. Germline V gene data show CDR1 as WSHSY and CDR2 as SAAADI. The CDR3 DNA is TGCGCCAGCAGTGTCCAGGGTGGCAGCAATCAGCCCCAGCATTTT. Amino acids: CASSVQGGSNQPQHF.

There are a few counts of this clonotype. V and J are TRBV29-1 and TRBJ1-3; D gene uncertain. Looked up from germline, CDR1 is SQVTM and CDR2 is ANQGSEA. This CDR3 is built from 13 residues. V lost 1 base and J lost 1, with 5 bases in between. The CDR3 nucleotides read TGCAGCGTTGAAGCGAGTTCTGGAAACACCATATATTTT. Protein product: CSVEASSGNTIYF.